This passage covers 2 T cell receptor beta chains from one sample sequenced in a study of blood T cell repertoires in COVID-19 (dated by TCRdb to about 2020). Library preparation employed the immunoSEQ multiplex PCR assay. Entries here come from immuneACCESS through TCRdb and include only in-frame sequences with V and J called. Some clones fail to appear in such tables; in the studies checked, an unresolved V gene covers under half of the shortfall, and the cause of the remainder is unknown. Present in this sample are some 80,000 clones, approximately 81% of which were seen just once. The ten most abundant clones make up about 10% of the sample. Material: peripheral blood. These receptors were collected from a man aged 55 to 69 with COVID-19, enrolled during active disease.

In the case of this clone: Compared with germline, one end of the junction differs, possibly owing to a read error. The chain couples TRBV27 to TRBJ2-1; D is perhaps TRBD2 (7 bases). Germline CDR1 MNHEY, CDR2 SMNVEV (reference sequence). There are 15 residues in the CDR3. The CDR3 reads CACRRAGAHYNEQFF. The CDR3 nucleotides read TGTGCCTGCAGGCGGGCGGGGGCACACTACAATGAGCAGTTCTTC.

This clone has more than one count but fewer than ten. The chain couples TRBV6-5 to TRBJ1-2, with 8 positions matching TRBD1. The J segment lost 6 bases and the V segment lost 6 bases, leaving 12 bases of the junction unmatched. Germline loops: CDR1 MNHEY, CDR2 SVGAGI. The CDR3 loop spans 15 amino acids. The CDR3 region has the DNA TGTGCCAGCAGGATATGGACAGGGTCGGGCCATGGCTACACCTTC. It specifies CASRIWTGSGHGYTF.